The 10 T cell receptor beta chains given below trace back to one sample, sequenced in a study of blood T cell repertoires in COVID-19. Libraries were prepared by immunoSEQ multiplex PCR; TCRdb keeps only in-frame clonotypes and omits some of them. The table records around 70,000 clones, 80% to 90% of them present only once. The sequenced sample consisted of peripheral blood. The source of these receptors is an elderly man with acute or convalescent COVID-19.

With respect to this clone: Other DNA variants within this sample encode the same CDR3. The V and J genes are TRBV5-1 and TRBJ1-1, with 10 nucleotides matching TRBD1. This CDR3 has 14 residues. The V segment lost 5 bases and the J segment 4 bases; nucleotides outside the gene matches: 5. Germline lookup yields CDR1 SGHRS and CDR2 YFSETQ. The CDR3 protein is CASSSGTGVTEAFF. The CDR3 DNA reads TGCGCCAGCAGTTCCGGGACAGGGGTCACTGAAGCTTTCTTT.

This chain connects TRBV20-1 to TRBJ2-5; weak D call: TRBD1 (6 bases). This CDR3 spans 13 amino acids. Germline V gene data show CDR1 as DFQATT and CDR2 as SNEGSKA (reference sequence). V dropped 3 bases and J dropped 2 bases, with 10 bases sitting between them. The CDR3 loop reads CSASGQGQETQYF. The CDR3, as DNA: TGCAGTGCTAGTGGCCAGGGGCAAGAGACCCAGTACTTC.

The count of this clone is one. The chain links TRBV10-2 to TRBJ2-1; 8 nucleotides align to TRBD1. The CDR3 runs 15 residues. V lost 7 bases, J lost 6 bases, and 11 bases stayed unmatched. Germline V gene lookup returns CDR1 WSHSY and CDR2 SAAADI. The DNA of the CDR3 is TGCGCCAGCACCGATACAGGGGGACTTGGCAATGAGCAGTTCTTC. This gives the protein CASTDTGGLGNEQFF.

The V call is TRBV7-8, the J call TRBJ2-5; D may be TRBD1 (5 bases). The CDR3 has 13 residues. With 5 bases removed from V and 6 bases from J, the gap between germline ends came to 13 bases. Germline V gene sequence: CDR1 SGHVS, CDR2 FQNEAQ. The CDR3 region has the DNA TGTGCCAGCAGCCCACCAGGGATAAAGACCCAGTACTTC. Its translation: CASSPPGIKTQYF.

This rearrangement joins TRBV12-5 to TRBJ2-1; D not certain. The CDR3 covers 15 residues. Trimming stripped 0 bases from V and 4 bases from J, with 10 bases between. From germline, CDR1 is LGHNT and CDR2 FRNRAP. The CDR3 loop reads CASGLVQLPYNEQFF. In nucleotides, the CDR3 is TGTGCTAGTGGTTTGGTACAATTGCCTTACAATGAGCAGTTCTTC.

The CDR3 loop reads CASSPKGAPHYGYTF. CDR3 nucleotides: TGTGCCAGCAGCCCCAAAGGGGCCCCCCACTATGGCTACACCTTC. The V and J genes are TRBV25-1 and TRBJ1-2; D is perhaps TRBD1 (5 bases). The CDR3 loop spans 15 amino acids. V lost 6 bases and J lost 3, with 17 bases in between. Germline V lookup: CDR1 MGHDK, CDR2 SYGVNS.

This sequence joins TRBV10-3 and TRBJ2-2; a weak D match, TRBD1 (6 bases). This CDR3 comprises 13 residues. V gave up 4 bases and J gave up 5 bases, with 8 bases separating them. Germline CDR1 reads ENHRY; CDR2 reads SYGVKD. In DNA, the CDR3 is TGTGCCATCAGTGCAACAGGGACCGGGGAGCTGTTTTTT. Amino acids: CAISATGTGELFF.

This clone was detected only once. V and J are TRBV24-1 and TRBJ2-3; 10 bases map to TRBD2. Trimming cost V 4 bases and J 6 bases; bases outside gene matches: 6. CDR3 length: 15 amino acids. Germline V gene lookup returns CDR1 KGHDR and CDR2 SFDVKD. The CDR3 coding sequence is TGTGCCACCAGTGAAAGCGGGAGGGTTGGTGATACGCAGTATTTT. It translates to CATSESGRVGDTQYF.

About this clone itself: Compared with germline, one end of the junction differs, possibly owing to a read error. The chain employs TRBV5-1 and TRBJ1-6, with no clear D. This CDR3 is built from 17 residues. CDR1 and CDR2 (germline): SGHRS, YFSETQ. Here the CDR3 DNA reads TGCGCCAGCACCTTGGATCCTAACGGGGTGTACGATTCACCCCTCCACTTT. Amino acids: CASTLDPNGVYDSPLHF. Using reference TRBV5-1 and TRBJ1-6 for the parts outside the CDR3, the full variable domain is KAGVTQTPRYLIKTRGQQVTLSCSPISGHRSVSWYQQTPGQGLQFLFEYFSETQRNKGNFPGRFSGRQFSNSRSEMNVSTLELGDSALYLCASTLDPNGVYDSPLHFGNGTRLTVT.

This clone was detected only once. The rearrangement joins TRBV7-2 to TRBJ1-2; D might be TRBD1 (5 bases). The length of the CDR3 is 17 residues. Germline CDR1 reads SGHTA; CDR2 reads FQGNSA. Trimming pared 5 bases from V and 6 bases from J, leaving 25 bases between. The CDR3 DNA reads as TGTGCCAGCAGCCTACGGATAGCTGGAGGGGTCGGCGATGGCTACACCTTC. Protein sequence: CASSLRIAGGVGDGYTF.